This T cell receptor beta chain was identified during a study of shared clonotypes between healthy human individuals (dated by TCRdb to 2019 to 2021). Notes on the research overall: The cohort comprised two women and a few men aged 18 to 49 years. To increase sequencing depth and limit assay-specific biases, different laboratories used diverse techniques to prepare libraries and sequence TCR repertoires. To estimate repertoire size and how much clonotypes are shared between individuals, the study performed deep sequencing of blood TCR repertoires from roughly five healthy adults. For each donor, CD4 naive and CD4 memory were each run on three plates, CD8 naive on two plates, and CD8 memory on one plate. Between about 0.9 and 10 billion PBMCs per donor were obtained by leukapheresis.

Using the deep immunoSEQ assay, TCR CDR3 regions were amplified from genomic DNA by multiplex PCR. Extracted genomic DNA from each cell subset was spread evenly across all wells of several immunoSEQ 96-well plates, with each plate serving as a replicate. For sorted subsets, each replicate PCR was loaded with 200 to 250 ng genomic DNA, equivalent to 25,000 to 35,000 T cell genomes. Purified libraries were measured with a Qubit 3.0 fluorometer, size-checked on a Bioanalyzer 2100, and measured again with the KAPA Library Quantification kit. A separate single-read 150-cycle Illumina NextSeq 550 flow cell was used to sequence each immunoSEQ 96-well plate. Per the original workflow: Because only junctional sequences without quality scores were contained in the immunoSEQ output, filtering matching that applied to full-length reads could not be performed. Sequences were annotated with PyIR, a Python wrapper for IgBLAST v1.9, using IMGT germline references to assign V/J genes and CDR3. Any read was removed if the V/J assignment was weak (E-value above 1e-6), the CDR3 was missing, or the read contained stop codons, out-of-frame junctions, or ambiguous translated residues. V3J clonotypes were defined as sequences sharing the same inferred V gene, J gene, and CDR3 amino acid sequence. To compute the percentage overlap between repertoires, the number of shared unique clonotypes was divided by the size of the smaller repertoire. Richness of each repertoire was evaluated using RTK rarefaction, the Chao1 estimator, and Recon v2.1 estimates of unobserved clonotypes. Generation probabilities were computed with OLGA for all TCRbeta clonotypes obtained by the gDNA method from several donors. TCRdb took over this immuneACCESS table, retaining in-frame rearrangements with V and J assigned. Such tables are incomplete; in checked studies, under half of the missing clones stem from an unresolved V gene, and the remainder is unexplained. V, J and clone size are taken as reported in that table, and D and trimming were inferred from the DNA itself. The sample table records some 2,400,000 clones; approximately 96% of these occur just once. The leading ten clones occupy around 0.13% of the sample.

The donors were healthy, HIV-negative adults with no recently reported acute infections or vaccinations. Every donor was a Caucasian adult living in Nashville, Tennessee, USA. CD4+ T cells were enriched through magnetic negative selection, after which naive cells were positively selected on CD45RA and the remaining negative fraction served as the memory subset. After blood collection by leukapheresis, PBMCs were isolated using Ficoll-Histopaque density gradient centrifugation and then cryopreserved in the vapor phase of liquid nitrogen. Purity and quantity of every magnetically sorted T cell population were checked by analytical flow cytometry. Genomic DNA was isolated from each sorted fraction and quantified by UV absorbance on a Nanodrop 2000c. Looking up the germline V gene yields CDR1 KGHSH and CDR2 LQKENI. Trimming leaves V shorter by 2 bases and J shorter by 6 bases, with the junction holding 4 bases beyond the gene matches. The CDR3 runs 14 residues from the cysteine to the phenylalanine. The CDR3 DNA has 42 bases and is translated from base 1.

The full study reports these points: Sharing across a few donors was observed for about 5% of naive CD4, 3% to 3.5% of naive CD8, roughly 2.3% of memory CD4, and around 0.4% of memory CD8 clonotypes. Naive subsets generally had larger estimated clonotype richness than memory subsets. Sampling was limited to blood, and TCR repertoires in tissue likely differ from TCR repertoires in blood. Pairwise subsampling indicated that sequencing depth was expected to affect the degree of clonotype sharing among donors. The small number of donors limited the genetic and exposure-history diversity represented. Rarefaction of sorted-subset datasets indicated incomplete sequencing despite the large sequencing depth. Clonotypes shared by all four sorted-subset donors showed higher generation probabilities than non-shared clonotypes.

As for this clone: The antigen this receptor binds is unknown. The record has no base qualities; no much larger clone is one base away. This CDR3 is also generated by other DNA sequences in the sample.

This receptor was identified in a man aged 18 to 30 in good health. The sequence links TRBV18 to TRBJ1-2; the junction holds 9 bases that match TRBD1. The sequencing input was naive CD4+ T cells sorted from blood. Explained via the paper, the cell subset or site label denotes: CD45RA+ positively selected. The CDR3 reads CASSPTGTGNGYTF. The nucleotides are TGTGCCAGCTCACCAACCGGGACAGGGAATGGCTACACCTTC.